Below are 2 T cell receptor beta chains sequenced from a single sample in a study of human T cells and chemical hapten exposure. From the RACE reads, TCRdb called clonotypes with MiXCR, one entry per CDR3 protein. In the table there are roughly 100,000 distinct CDR3 sequences, about 8.7% of which are singletons. Sample time point: healthy volunteer bleed at 2 weeks. Total RNA came from unfractionated whole blood. The specimen was whole blood. The receptors were sampled from a female donor in good health. Some clones in this sample may be carry-over from other donors' samples.

The chain couples TRBV7-2 to TRBJ2-7; no reliable D call. The CDR3 is 13 residues long. Looked up from germline, CDR1 is SGHTA and CDR2 is FQGNSA. V gave up 5 bases and J gave up 0 bases, with 8 bases separating them. CDR3 nucleotides: TGTGCCAGCAGCCTCAGGACCTCCTACGAGCAGTACTTC. Encoded protein: CASSLRTSYEQYF.

The rearrangement links TRBV6-1 to TRBJ2-3; no reliable D call. CDR1 and CDR2 from the germline V gene are MNHNS and SASEGT. The CDR3 runs 12 residues. V was trimmed by 3 bases and J by 5 bases, leaving 6 bases between them. CDR3 in amino acids: CASSDARDTQYF. The DNA for the CDR3 is TGTGCCAGCAGTGACGCCCGAGATACGCAGTATTTT.